Sequencing of this TCR beta chain was carried out in a study of vaccination effects on CD4 cells after COVID-19. Once cultured for 9 to 11 days, the cells underwent separation to obtain CD4+ T cells. Participants each got two BNT162b2 or mRNA-1273 vaccine doses. Cultures had half their medium replaced with IL-2 medium on days 3 and 7. For this clone: What it binds is unknown.

Using immunoSEQ multiplex PCR, the repertoire was profiled, and TCRdb retains in-frame clones only, with some absent. The sample lists approximately 37,000 clones, about 70% occurring once. Sequenced material: CD4+ T cells from PBMCs cultured without peptide, taken after COVID-19 vaccination. The clonotype originates from a human donor who received a COVID-19 vaccine.

The CDR3 loop is CAWSGGTAYEQYF. The CDR3 DNA reads as TGTGCCTGGAGTGGCGGGACAGCTTACGAGCAGTACTTC. The V gene is TRBV30, the J gene TRBJ2-7; D may be TRBD1 (7 bases). Trimming pared 1 base from V and 4 bases from J, leaving 11 bases between. CDR3 length: 13 amino acids. Germline V gene sequence: CDR1 GTSNPN, CDR2 SVGIG (reference sequence). The full variable domain, with the rest looked up from reference TRBV30 and TRBJ2-7, is SQTIHQWPATLVQPVGSPLSLECTVEGTSNPNLYWYRQAAGRGLQLLFYSVGIGQISSEVPQNLSASRPQDRQFILSSKKLLLSDSGFYLCAWSGGTAYEQYFGPGTRLTVT.